The 9 T cell receptor beta chains listed next were all sequenced from one sample in a study of OX40 agonist ivuxolimab in advanced cancers. Produced via immunoSEQ multiplex PCR; TCRdb's table is partial and in-frame only. The sample holds about 59,000 clones, around 87% seen once. Sequenced here: CD4+ or CD8+ T cells sorted from blood, sampled in a trial of the OX40 agonist ivuxolimab. These receptors were taken from an adult with an advanced solid tumor such as melanoma, head and neck, liver or kidney cancer.

This clone was counted a single time. The chain couples TRBV19 to TRBJ2-7; 7 bases line up with TRBD1. Trimming cost V 4 bases and J 0 bases; bases outside gene matches: 15. The germline gives CDR1 LNHDA, CDR2 SQIVND (reference sequence). This CDR3 comprises 18 residues. DNA for the CDR3: TGTGCCAGTAGTAGAAGCCCCCCTAAGACAGGGAGCTCCTACGAGCAGTACTTC. It yields the protein CASSRSPPKTGSSYEQYF.

This clone has only one observation. The chain couples TRBV29-1 to TRBJ1-2, with D hard to call. Trimming cost V 4 bases and J 4 bases, with 16 bases left between them. The CDR3 runs to 14 residues. CDR1 SQVTM and CDR2 ANQGSEA come from the germline V gene. The CDR3 bases are TGCAGCGTTGTCTGGGCACCGGTCAGCTATGGCTACACCTTC. It is translated as CSVVWAPVSYGYTF.

V and J are TRBV4-2 and TRBJ1-1; a weak D match, TRBD1 (6 bases). Germline V gene data show CDR1 as LGHNA and CDR2 as YNFKEQ. V lost 3 bases, J lost 3 bases, and 14 bases lay in between. The CDR3 runs 15 residues. The CDR3 coding sequence is TGTGCCAGCAGCCAGGAGGGACAAGGGGACACTGAAGCTTTCTTT. It translates to CASSQEGQGDTEAFF.

In regard to this clone: The sample contains more than one DNA sequence encoding this CDR3. This chain uses TRBV11-3 with TRBJ2-5, with D possibly being TRBD1 (5 bases). V lost 1 base and J lost 2, with 11 bases in between. Per germline, CDR1 SGHNT and CDR2 YENEEA. The CDR3 extends over 15 amino acids. The CDR3: CASSLVGTGQETQYF. The DNA for the CDR3 is TGTGCCAGCAGCTTAGTAGGAACAGGTCAAGAGACCCAGTACTTC.

This chain links TRBV7-2 with TRBJ1-1; 11 bases are a match to TRBD1. Germline lookup yields CDR1 SGHTA and CDR2 FQGNSA. The CDR3 spans 15 residues. The V and J ends lost 4 bases and 4 bases, in that order; junction bases with no gene match: 5. CDR3: CASSYRDRGATEAFF. CDR3 in DNA: TGTGCCAGCAGCTACCGGGACAGGGGGGCCACTGAAGCTTTCTTT.

The chain combines TRBV28 with TRBJ1-2; D perhaps matches TRBD1 (6 bases). V dropped 4 bases and J dropped 8 bases, with 17 bases sitting between them. Germline CDR1 MDHEN, CDR2 SYDVKM. This CDR3 is 14 amino acids long. The CDR3, as DNA: TGTGCCAGCAGTTACGGGACTCAAACAGGGGGCTACACCTTC. Translation: CASSYGTQTGGYTF.

The chain has TRBV2 and TRBJ2-5, with 7 nucleotides matching TRBD2. CDR1 SNHLY and CDR2 FYNNEI come from the germline V gene. Losses at the gene ends were 8 bases for V and 5 bases for J; bases not matched to a gene: 8. This CDR3 comprises 13 residues. CDR3 in amino acids: CASGRDGDETQYF. Here the CDR3 DNA reads TGTGCCAGCGGGAGGGACGGGGACGAGACCCAGTACTTC.

This clone was detected only once. The gene calls are TRBV28 and TRBJ1-4; 9 bases line up with TRBD1. Per germline, CDR1 MDHEN and CDR2 SYDVKM. J lost 5 bases, V lost 4 bases, and 5 bases had no gene match. This CDR3 region has 15 residues. CDR3 sequence: CASSSPGTGNEKLFF. CDR3 in DNA: TGTGCCAGCAGTTCCCCCGGGACAGGGAATGAAAAACTGTTTTTT.

The chain carries TRBV5-1 and TRBJ1-2, with TRBD1 matching over 7 bases. CDR3 length: 14 amino acids. Trimming cost V 4 bases and J 6 bases; bases outside gene matches: 9. Germline CDR1 and CDR2: SGHRS and YFSETQ. The CDR3 coding sequence is TGCGCCAGCAGCCCCAGGGGGGGGTTGAATGGCTACACCTTC. Translation gives CASSPRGGLNGYTF.